Listed below are T cell receptor beta chains from one sample, sequenced in a study of blood T cells in healthy people across ages. TCRdb passed the 5' RACE reads through MiXCR, listing each CDR3 protein once. The sample lists some 800,000 distinct CDR3 sequences, just under 25% occurring once. This same sample was also part of a study on T cells of mothers and their children.

The sample was blood. Receptor source: a boy younger than 18 in good health. CDR3s include the opening cysteine and the closing phenylalanine or tryptophan. Each record gives: J gene, D gene, V gene, clone size, CDR3 DNA, CDR3 protein. D genes are given only for firm matches. Some rows mark clone size as missing; the rest say once, few, many or name a class of expanded clone.

J: TRBJ2-3
D: .
V: TRBV7-3
size: few
DNA: TGTGCCAGCAGCCGGACCGGCGACGATACGCAGTATTTT
CDR3: CASSRTGDDTQYF

J: TRBJ2-3
D: TRBD2
V: TRBV30
size: .
DNA: TGTGCCTGGAGCGGGACTAGCGGGGGGGCCCCAGATACGCAGTATTTT
CDR3: CAWSGTSGGAPDTQYF

J: TRBJ2-1
D: .
V: TRBV5-1
size: few
DNA: TGCGCCAGCAGCTTACAATACAGGGGGGGCGACGAGCAGTTCTTC
CDR3: CASSLQYRGGDEQFF

J: TRBJ2-1
D: TRBD2
V: TRBV28
size: .
DNA: TGTGTCAGCAGTTTATATGGGAGGGGCTCCTACAATGAGCAGTTCTTC
CDR3: CVSSLYGRGSYNEQFF

J: TRBJ2-7
D: TRBD1
V: TRBV6-2/TRBV6-3
size: few
DNA: TGTGCCAGCTCTCCAGGGGACAGGGGGCGCCTTGGAACCTACGAGCAGTACTTC
CDR3: CASSPGDRGRLGTYEQYF

J: TRBJ1-1
D: TRBD1
V: TRBV5-1
size: .
DNA: TGCGCCAGCAGCTTTGGGACAGGGGTTGCCGACACTGAAGCTTTCTTT
CDR3: CASSFGTGVADTEAFF

J: TRBJ2-5
D: TRBD1
V: TRBV27
size: .
DNA: TGTGCCAGCAGTTTTTTCGGACAGGGGTTGCTCTTC
CDR3: CASSFFGQGLLF

J: TRBJ1-4
D: .
V: TRBV20-1
size: few
DNA: TGCAGTGCGGAGGGCGGGGAGAAGAAGGGAAAACTGTTTTTT
CDR3: CSAEGGEKKGKLFF

J: TRBJ2-1
D: .
V: TRBV28
size: .
DNA: TGTGCCAGCGGCAGGCCTGAGCAGTTCTTC
CDR3: CASGRPEQFF

J: TRBJ2-7
D: TRBD1
V: TRBV28
size: .
DNA: TGTGCCAGCAGTTCCGCGAGGACAGGGGGGGATTACGAGCAGTACTTC
CDR3: CASSSARTGGDYEQYF

J: TRBJ1-2
D: TRBD1
V: TRBV28
size: few
DNA: TGTGCCAGCAGTTCCGCGACAGGGGTTTATGGCTACACCTTC
CDR3: CASSSATGVYGYTF

J: TRBJ2-3
D: .
V: TRBV7-2
size: few
DNA: TGTGCCAGTAGCTTAAGGGCGGGGCTTAGCACAGATACGCAGTATTTT
CDR3: CASSLRAGLSTDTQYF

J: TRBJ2-3
D: .
V: TRBV29-1
size: few
DNA: TGCAGCGCGCGGACGGGTACGCAGTATTTT
CDR3: CSARTGTQYF

J: TRBJ2-7
D: TRBD2
V: TRBV3-1
size: few
DNA: TGTGCCAGCAGCCAACTTGGGAGGGCCAACTACGAGCAGTACTTC
CDR3: CASSQLGRANYEQYF

J: TRBJ1-5
D: .
V: TRBV10-3
size: .
DNA: TGTGCCATCAGTGAGCAGCCGAATCAGCCCCAGCATTTT
CDR3: CAISEQPNQPQHF

J: TRBJ2-4
D: .
V: TRBV6-5
size: .
DNA: TGTGCCAGCGTTGAAAAAAACATTCAGTACTTC
CDR3: CASVEKNIQYF

J: TRBJ1-6
D: .
V: TRBV27
size: few
DNA: TGTGCCAGCAGTTTAGGCGGTATTGGTAATTCACCCCTCCACTTT
CDR3: CASSLGGIGNSPLHF

J: TRBJ2-2
D: .
V: TRBV12-3/TRBV12-4
size: .
DNA: TGTGCCAGCAGTTTAGGACAGATGAACACCGGGGAGCTGTTTTTT
CDR3: CASSLGQMNTGELFF

J: TRBJ2-7
D: TRBD1
V: TRBV5-1
size: .
DNA: TGCGCCCCCAGGGGGAACTCCTACGAGCAGTACTTC
CDR3: CAPRGNSYEQYF